This paragraph covers one T cell receptor beta chain sequence. Germline lookup yields CDR1 SGHNT and CDR2 YYREEE (reference sequence). V lost 0 bases and J 0 bases, leaving 10 bases between the germline ends. The CDR3 spans 16 residues. The sample belongs to a study of cytomegalovirus exposure and HLA in healthy donors. Looking at the study overall: Later analysis reported that the 110 or so validation repertoires shared the platform of the roughly 680 first-cohort repertoires.

Repertoires were generated with immunoSEQ multiplex PCR, while TCRdb's copy carries only in-frame clones and drops some. The sample yields more than 110,000 clones, about 83% seen once. The TCR sequence derives from a woman in her twenties or thirties in good health and CMV-seronegative. The genes are TRBV5-4 and TRBJ2-1; D is unclear. The sample was PBMCs. As DNA, the CDR3 is TGTGCCAGCAGCTTGGCGCGGCAGAGCTCCTACAATGAGCAGTTCTTC. This gives the protein CASSLARQSSYNEQFF. Complete variable domain (other parts from reference TRBV5-4 and TRBJ2-1): ETGVTQSPTHLIKTRGQQVTLRCSSQSGHNTVSWYQQALGQGPQFIFQYYREEENGRGNFPPRFSGLQFPNYSSELNVNALELDDSALYLCASSLARQSSYNEQFFGPGTRLTVL.